Listed below are T cell receptor beta chains from one sample, sequenced in a study of OX40 agonist ivuxolimab in advanced cancers. The repertoire was sequenced with immunoSEQ multiplex PCR; TCRdb's copy has only in-frame clones and lacks some. The table has more than 50,000 clones, roughly 84% seen once. Sequenced here: CD4+ or CD8+ T cells sorted from blood, sampled in a trial of the OX40 agonist ivuxolimab. The receptors here all came from an adult with an advanced solid tumor such as melanoma, head and neck, liver or kidney cancer. CDR3s include the opening cysteine and the closing phenylalanine or tryptophan. The listing skips clone size in some rows; elsewhere it reads once, few, many or a size class.

abundance: -
j_gene: TRBJ2-5
v_gene: TRBV18
CDR3aa: CASSPGLQETQYF

abundance: -
j_gene: TRBJ2-3
v_gene: TRBV28
CDR3aa: CASSPDRGRGSTDTQYF

abundance: once
j_gene: TRBJ2-3
v_gene: TRBV15
CDR3aa: CATSRVEIASTDTQYF

abundance: -
j_gene: TRBJ2-1
v_gene: TRBV13
CDR3aa: CASSTTGVNHNEQFF

abundance: -
j_gene: TRBJ1-1
v_gene: TRBV28
CDR3aa: CASSLYRSQGNEAFF

abundance: once
j_gene: TRBJ2-7
v_gene: TRBV19
CDR3aa: CASSSAGVRSYEQYF

abundance: once
j_gene: TRBJ2-5
v_gene: TRBV7-9
CDR3aa: CASSQHGETQYF

abundance: -
j_gene: TRBJ1-2
v_gene: TRBV27
CDR3aa: CASSLRGLANYGYTF

abundance: -
j_gene: TRBJ2-1
v_gene: TRBV11-2
CDR3aa: CASSSRGDSNEQFF

abundance: once
j_gene: TRBJ1-4
v_gene: TRBV4-3
CDR3aa: CASSQDQGLGNEKLFF

abundance: -
j_gene: TRBJ2-1
v_gene: TRBV7-6
CDR3aa: CASSKTSGRRNEQFF

abundance: -
j_gene: TRBJ2-2
v_gene: TRBV5-4
CDR3aa: CASSEEGGDGELFF

abundance: -
j_gene: TRBJ1-5
v_gene: TRBV19
CDR3aa: CASRPMTTGNNQPQHF

abundance: -
j_gene: TRBJ1-4
v_gene: TRBV5-1
CDR3aa: CASSLGGTNEKLFF

abundance: -
j_gene: TRBJ1-5
v_gene: TRBV21-1
CDR3aa: CASSPGHDRDHGGNQPQHF

abundance: once
j_gene: TRBJ2-5
v_gene: TRBV18
CDR3aa: CASSPGQETQYF

abundance: -
j_gene: TRBJ2-7
v_gene: TRBV4-3
CDR3aa: CASSPWRSHYEQYF

abundance: -
j_gene: TRBJ2-1
v_gene: TRBV5-1
CDR3aa: CASSSVRQGSEQFF

abundance: -
j_gene: TRBJ2-3
v_gene: TRBV5-4
CDR3aa: CASSLTGPDTQYF

abundance: -
j_gene: TRBJ2-5
v_gene: TRBV5-1
CDR3aa: CASSRRTVQETQYF

abundance: -
j_gene: TRBJ2-5
v_gene: TRBV27
CDR3aa: CASSLGETQYF

abundance: few
j_gene: TRBJ1-5
v_gene: TRBV2
CDR3aa: CASSRQGPQHF

abundance: -
j_gene: TRBJ2-1
v_gene: TRBV13
CDR3aa: CASSLPPGRYNEQFF

abundance: -
j_gene: TRBJ1-1
v_gene: TRBV27
CDR3aa: CASSPLGVWGGDTEAFF

abundance: -
j_gene: TRBJ1-5
v_gene: TRBV2
CDR3aa: CASSEALRGRGQPQHF

abundance: few
j_gene: TRBJ2-7
v_gene: TRBV11-2
CDR3aa: CASSLVRTGTYEQYF

abundance: once
j_gene: TRBJ2-5
v_gene: TRBV5-1
CDR3aa: CASSFSGQETQYF

abundance: -
j_gene: TRBJ2-5
v_gene: TRBV6-5
CDR3aa: CASSGGPRETQYF